The text below deals with one T cell receptor (beta chain). This clone was seen more than once but under ten times. The clone's antigen remains unknown. Base qualities are not at hand, and no much larger clone is one base apart. The sample comes from a study of CD8+ T cells in alopecia areata (dated by TCRdb to 2016 to 2019). For context, the study as a whole: The treated patients, all with moderate-to-severe alopecia areata, were enrolled in an open-label pilot trial of oral tofacitinib given at 5 to 10 mg twice daily. The study used high-throughput TCRbeta sequencing to examine T cell clonal expansion in alopecia areata, in both the C3H/HeJ mouse model and human patients. Human TCRbeta sequencing covered scalp tissue and sorted CD4+ and CD8+ peripheral blood T cells from patchy and totalis/universalis alopecia areata patients and healthy controls. Clonality in the scalp was compared among normal scalp (n=4), patchy alopecia areata scalp (n=8), and alopecia totalis/universalis scalp (n=8). Amplification of TCRbeta CDR3 regions was done by immunoSEQ multiplex PCR using 35 Vbeta forward primers and 13 Jbeta reverse primers. Tofacitinib was administered for 6 to 18 months, and 6 months of follow-up off drug were then conducted to assess delayed response and recurrence. RNA was obtained with the PAXgene miRNA kit for fixed scalp, the miRNeasy kit for PBMCs, and the RNeasy kit for mouse skin. Patients on tofacitinib were biopsied at baseline and after 4 and 24 weeks of treatment, and several of the patients also had a later scalp biopsy. For the treated patients, the SALT score, which quantifies what percentage of scalp surface area is affected, served as the measure of disease severity. The research as a whole found: During tofacitinib treatment, many expanded lesional clones remained in scalp and blood, and this persistence may partly explain relapse after treatment is stopped. Higher clonality and more expanded CD8+ clones were observed in lesional scalp than in normal scalp, particularly in alopecia totalis/universalis, a finding suggestive of antigenic drive. TCR sequences shared between patients were less clear than in mice, possibly partly because of HLA diversity in the patient population. Scalp clonality and the number of expanded CD8+ clones among the top 100 scalp clones were significantly decreased by tofacitinib. The treated cohort was small, with a single nonresponder, so links between baseline CD8+ expansion and response need larger studies. Unlike mouse skin, which is dominated by gammadelta T cells, normal human skin has resident alphabeta T cells that are also sequenced, and this complicates analysis of the scalp TCR repertoire.

To prepare the library, the immunoSEQ multiplex PCR assay was applied. To provide template for TCR sequencing, every sample had RNA extracted and reverse transcribed into cDNA. SuperScript III was used to make first-strand cDNA, primed with a 2:1 mix of oligo-dT and random hexamers. Amplification bias was assessed with a synthetic immune receptor repertoire, and residual bias was removed computationally. The paper's data handling went like this. After raw reads were preprocessed to remove errors, the CDR3 was defined following IMGT conventions as running from the conserved cysteine to phenylalanine. To get clonality, Shannon entropy was normalized by log2 of the number of productive unique TCRs and the result was subtracted from 1. Scalp TCRbeta sequences were cross-referenced with sorted blood CD4 and CD8 repertoires so that the CD4 or CD8 identity of scalp clones could be inferred. TCRdb mirrors the immuneACCESS table, restricted to in-frame sequences. Some clones are absent from its copies; in checked studies, under half trace to an unresolved V gene, and the reason for the others is unknown. That table gives V, J and clone size, and the DNA gave D and trimming. Recorded for this sample are about 200,000 clones; 45% to 65% of them occurred a single time. The ten most abundant clones make up about 3% of the sample.

V is pared back by 1 base and J by 3 bases, with 11 bases lying between the germline termini. The CDR3 sequence holds 15 residues, the cysteine and phenylalanine included. This entry keeps only the CDR3 DNA: 45 bases, framed from base 1. CDR1 and CDR2 (SGHTA, FQGNSA) derive from the germline V gene. This specimen's time point label, interpreted: approximately 4 weeks on oral tofacitinib. The treatment or condition label on this specimen signifies: oral pan-JAK inhibitor, 5-10 mg twice daily. Peripheral blood and lesional scalp punch biopsies were obtained from patients with alopecia areata. PBMCs were isolated by density centrifugation and stained for CD3, CD4 and CD8, and CD4+ and CD8+ T cells were sorted on a FACSAria.

The chain is encoded by TRBV7-2 joined to TRBJ2-3; the D gene lacks a confident call. This receptor was taken from a human donor with alopecia areata. The sample consisted of CD4+ T cells sorted from blood, taken at week 4, from a patient treated with tofacitinib. The CDR3 loop reads CASSLGVTWTDTQYF. The DNA sequence reads TGTGCCAGCAGCTTAGGGGTGACGTGGACAGATACGCAGTATTTT.